This entry lists 27 T cell receptor beta chains sequenced from one sample in a study of T cells after yellow fever vaccination. TCRdb reprocessed the 5' RACE reads with MiXCR, giving one entry per CDR3 protein. This sample yields roughly 96,000 distinct CDR3 sequences, of which almost 9% are seen a single time; approximately 15% belongs to the top ten. This specimen was CD8+ T cells not binding an NS4B(214-222) dextramer, sorted from PBMCs, taken roughly 14 days after the first yellow fever vaccination. All receptors derive from a young man who received the YFV17D yellow fever vaccine.

The rearrangement joins TRBV6-1 to TRBJ2-6; perhaps TRBD2 as D (5 bases). V was shortened by 6 bases and J by 4 bases, with 19 bases between the two germline ends. Germline CDR1 and CDR2: MNHNS and SASEGT. The CDR3 spans 17 residues. The CDR3 region is CASSLSGLRAGANVLTF. In DNA form, the CDR3 reads TGTGCCAGCAGCCTATCCGGGCTGCGGGCCGGGGCCAACGTCCTGACTTTC.

In its sample, this clonotype was seen a few times. The rearrangement links TRBV10-1 to TRBJ2-3, with 9 bases aligning to TRBD1. The CDR3 consists of 14 residues. Trimming at V came to 6 bases and at J to 5 bases, leaving 6 bases not matched to a gene. The germline gives CDR1 WNHNN, CDR2 SYGVQD (reference sequence). This CDR3 reads CASRTGGGGDTQYF. The DNA of the CDR3 is TGCGCCAGCAGAACAGGGGGCGGGGGAGATACGCAGTATTTT.

In its sample, this clonotype was seen a few times. The rearrangement joins TRBV5-5 to TRBJ2-2; TRBD2 agrees at 10 bases. Germline assignment: CDR1 SGHKS and CDR2 YYEKEE (reference sequence). Trimming cost V 2 bases and J 0 bases; bases outside gene matches: 4. The CDR3 extends over 17 amino acids. The CDR3 is CASSFLAGGANTGELFF. The CDR3 DNA sequence: TGTGCCAGCAGCTTCTTAGCGGGAGGCGCGAACACCGGGGAGCTGTTTTTT.

The chain uses TRBV19 and TRBJ2-1; 8 nucleotides line up with TRBD2. Looked up from germline, CDR1 is LNHDA and CDR2 is SQIVND (reference sequence). After removal of 5 bases from V and 6 bases from J, the junction contained 6 bases not matched to a gene. CDR3 length equals 14 residues. The CDR3 DNA sequence: TGTGCCAGTAGTTGGTCTAGCGGGTTCAATGAGCAGTTCTTC. As protein: CASSWSSGFNEQFF. Variable domain in full (rest from reference TRBV19 and TRBJ2-1): DGGITQSPKYLFRKEGQNVTLSCEQNLNHDAMYWYRQDPGQGLRLIYYSQIVNDFQKGDIAEGYSVSREKKESFPLTVTSAQKNPTAFYLCASSWSSGFNEQFFGPGTRLTVL.

This chain uses TRBV20-1 with TRBJ1-6; unclear D gene. Trimming pared 1 base from V and 6 bases from J, leaving 7 bases between. The CDR3 covers 13 residues. Germline CDR1 reads DFQATT; CDR2 reads SNEGSKA (reference sequence). The CDR3, as DNA: TGCAGTGCTAGAGCCGAATTTAATTCACCCCTCCACTTT. Translation gives CSARAEFNSPLHF.

The chain joins TRBV27 to TRBJ2-6; D call uncertain. This CDR3 is 17 amino acids long. Trimming shortened V by 5 bases and J by 0 bases, and 14 bases separated the two germline ends. The germline V gene encodes CDR1 MNHEY and CDR2 SMNVEV (reference sequence). In nucleotides, the CDR3 is TGTGCCAGCAGTACACGCGACCCGAGCTCTGGGGCCAACGTCCTGACTTTC. Translated: CASSTRDPSSGANVLTF. The whole variable domain, filled in from reference TRBV27 and TRBJ2-6, reads EAQVTQNPRYLITVTGKKLTVTCSQNMNHEYMSWYRQDPGLGLRQIYYSMNVEVTDKGDVPEGYKVSRKEKRNFPLILESPSPNQTSLYFCASSTRDPSSGANVLTFGAGSRLTVL.

J is TRBJ2-2 and V is TRBV27, with TRBD2 identical over 11 bases. The CDR3 runs 19 residues. The ends lost 1 base at V and 0 bases at J; junction bases unmatched: 7. Germline-derived CDR1 and CDR2 are MNHEY and SMNVEV (reference sequence). CDR3: CASSLYASGGTANTGELFF. The CDR3 nucleotides are TGTGCCAGCAGTTTATATGCTAGCGGGGGGACCGCGAACACCGGGGAGCTGTTTTTT.

This clonotype was seen repeatedly, ten times or more. The V and J genes are TRBV4-2 and TRBJ2-2, with D possibly TRBD2 on 6 matching bases. Germline V gene sequence: CDR1 LGHNA, CDR2 YNFKEQ. This CDR3 contains 14 residues. V was shortened by 0 bases and J by 6 bases, with 8 bases between the two germline ends. CDR3 sequence (DNA): TGTGCCAGCAGCCAAGACGGGAGTTCCGGGGAGCTGTTTTTT. Residues: CASSQDGSSGELFF.

This clonotype was counted only a few times. This chain links TRBV4-2 with TRBJ2-1, with D unresolved. Trimming took 4 bases from V and 1 from J, leaving 17 bases between them. Germline V lookup: CDR1 LGHNA, CDR2 YNFKEQ. The CDR3 is 17 amino acids. CDR3 nucleotide sequence: TGTGCCAGCAGCCCTTGGTCGAACTCTCCATCCTACAATGAGCAGTTCTTC. Translation: CASSPWSNSPSYNEQFF.

This clonotype showed up just a few times. The chain links TRBV7-8 to TRBJ1-2; no clear D. The CDR3 loop spans 13 amino acids. Germline V gene lookup returns CDR1 SGHVS and CDR2 FQNEAQ. The germline V and J ends were trimmed by 5 bases and 4 bases, with 11 bases remaining between them. CDR3 nucleotide sequence: TGTGCCAGCAGCCCCGGTCGGGGCTATGGCTACACCTTC. Its protein product is CASSPGRGYGYTF. The entire variable domain, with the rest obtained from reference TRBV7-8 and TRBJ1-2, is as follows: GAGVSQSPRYKVAKRGQDVALRCDPISGHVSLFWYQQALGQGPEFLTYFQNEAQLDKSGLPSDRFFAERPEGSVSTLKIQRTQQEDSAVYLCASSPGRGYGYTFGSGTRLTVV.

In regard to this clonotype: Possible read error: a much larger clone is one base away. In DNA, the CDR3 is TGCGCCAGCAGCTTGGGACAGGAGATATCCCCAGAGACCCAGTACTTC. Its translation: CASSLGQEISPETQYF. V usage is TRBV5-1 and J usage is TRBJ2-5, with D tentatively TRBD1 (6 bases). CDR3 length: 16 residues. CDR1 and CDR2 (germline): SGHRS, YFSETQ. Trimming cost V 0 bases and J 4 bases, with 16 bases left between them.

The CDR3 region has the DNA TGTGCCAGCAGCTTCTCTCTCCTCAACAATGAGCAGTTCTTC. It is translated as CASSFSLLNNEQFF. The chain carries TRBV6-2 or TRBV6-3 and TRBJ2-1, with no clear D. V was pared by 6 bases and J by 5 bases, with 14 bases between. The length of the CDR3 is 14 residues. Germline values: CDR1 MNHEY, CDR2 SVGEGT.

This clonotype was seen ten or more times. This chain connects TRBV6-1 to TRBJ2-2; TRBD2 matches 8 bases. Trimming removed 8 bases from V and 2 bases from J; junction bases left unmatched: 10. Germline CDR1 is MNHNS and CDR2 is SASEGT. The CDR3 spans 16 residues. CDR3 nucleotide sequence: TGTGCCAGCGGCCAAGGGCTAGCGGGTAACACCGGGGAGCTGTTTTTT. It is translated as CASGQGLAGNTGELFF.

CDR3 residues: CASSIQDYSSYEQYF. CDR3 sequence (DNA): TGCGCCAGCAGCATACAGGACTACAGCTCCTACGAGCAGTACTTC. The genes are TRBV4-1 and TRBJ2-7, with a tentative D call TRBD2 (6 bases). This CDR3 has 15 amino acids. V shed 5 bases and J shed 0 bases, with 14 bases lying between them. Germline V gene sequence: CDR1 MGHRA, CDR2 YSYEKL.

This clonotype turned up a few times. This chain joins TRBV4-2 and TRBJ1-5; a possible D gene is TRBD1 (5 bases). The CDR3 is 17 amino acids. With 1 base removed from V and 1 base from J, the gap between germline ends came to 14 bases. From germline, CDR1 is LGHNA and CDR2 YNFKEQ. This chain's CDR3 is CASSQGHGTDSNQPQHF. CDR3 DNA: TGTGCCAGCAGCCAAGGCCACGGGACGGACAGCAATCAGCCCCAGCATTTT.

The chain is built from TRBV27 and TRBJ2-7, with 10 bases fitting TRBD2. Per the germline V gene, CDR1 is MNHEY and CDR2 is SMNVEV (reference sequence). The V gene end was trimmed by 2 bases and the J gene end by 6 bases; junction bases not matched to a gene: 13. There are 17 residues in the CDR3. Here the CDR3 reads CASSLAPPTSGLGEQYV. DNA for the CDR3: TGTGCCAGCAGTTTAGCCCCCCCGACTAGCGGGCTGGGCGAGCAGTACGTC.

This clonotype was counted many times. The rearrangement joins TRBV12-3 or TRBV12-4 to TRBJ2-7; 12 nucleotides match TRBD1. Trimming cost V 7 bases and J 6 bases; bases outside gene matches: 7. The CDR3 is 14 amino acids. This CDR3 reads CASTNGTGGFEQYF. The CDR3 DNA reads TGTGCCAGCACCAATGGGACAGGGGGCTTCGAGCAGTACTTC.

V gene TRBV27 combines with J gene TRBJ1-5; D might be TRBD1 (5 bases). The CDR3 runs 12 residues. Germline V gene data show CDR1 as MNHEY and CDR2 as SMNVEV (reference sequence). V was pared by 8 bases and J by 7 bases, with 12 bases between. The CDR3 reads CASVGDRQPQHF. CDR3 in DNA: TGTGCCAGCGTAGGGGATCGGCAGCCCCAGCATTTT.

V and J are TRBV7-9 and TRBJ2-1, with D perhaps matching TRBD1 (5 bases). The CDR3 is 16 amino acids. Germline-derived CDR1 and CDR2 are SEHNR and FQNEAQ (reference sequence). V gave up 6 bases and J gave up 6 bases, with 21 bases separating them. The CDR3, as DNA: TGTGCCAGCAGTTTGATTCCCGGGCCAGGGTCCAATGAGCAGTTCTTC. Amino acids: CASSLIPGPGSNEQFF.

This chain joins TRBV6-4 and TRBJ2-2; D not certain. Trimming pared 2 bases from V and 8 bases from J, leaving 3 bases between. The CDR3 length is 11 residues. Germline CDR1 and CDR2: MRHNA and SNTAGT. CDR3 sequence reads: CASSDEGELFF. The CDR3 region has the DNA TGTGCCAGCAGTGACGAAGGGGAGCTGTTTTTT.

Only a few counts were recorded for this clonotype. This chain joins TRBV20-1 and TRBJ1-1, with no clear D. This CDR3 has 18 residues. In germline, CDR1 is DFQATT, CDR2 SNEGSKA (reference sequence). Trimming pared 3 bases from V and 5 bases from J, leaving 28 bases between. The CDR3 DNA follows: TGCAGTGCTAGTTTTGTCTCATTGGGCTCTCGGGCTATGACTGAAGCTTTCTTT. As protein: CSASFVSLGSRAMTEAFF.

The V gene is TRBV7-9, the J gene TRBJ2-7; D unresolved. The ends were cut back, 1 base at V and 1 base at J, with 8 bases in the middle. The length of the CDR3 is 14 residues. Germline V gene lookup returns CDR1 SEHNR and CDR2 FQNEAQ (reference sequence). In DNA, the CDR3 is TGTGCCAGCAGCTTAGATCCGATATCCTACGAGCAGTACTTC. Translated: CASSLDPISYEQYF.

This clonotype was observed a handful of times. The chain couples TRBV7-9 to TRBJ2-4; TRBD1 is a possible D gene (5 bases). Germline V gene lookup returns CDR1 SEHNR and CDR2 FQNEAQ (reference sequence). The CDR3 runs to 13 residues. Trimming stripped 5 bases from V and 6 bases from J, with 11 bases between. The CDR3 region is CASSPEDRNIQYF. The CDR3 DNA follows: TGTGCCAGCAGCCCTGAAGACAGAAACATTCAGTACTTC.

The chain is built from TRBV7-2 and TRBJ1-1; 10 bases fit TRBD1. Germline V CDR1 and CDR2: SGHTA, FQGNSA. V shed 5 bases, J shed 7 bases, and the junction held 10 bases outside the gene matches. This CDR3 is built from 15 residues. CDR3 coding DNA: TGTGCCAGCAGCGTGACAGGGGGCGAGACACGTGAAGCTTTCTTT. Protein sequence: CASSVTGGETREAFF.

The genes are TRBV2 and TRBJ2-2; D is perhaps TRBD1 or TRBD2 (6 bases each). Germline loops: CDR1 SNHLY, CDR2 FYNNEI. V shed 2 bases and J shed 7 bases, with 17 bases lying between them. The CDR3 runs 16 residues. CDR3 nucleotide sequence: TGTGCCAGCAGTGAATCGTGGGGGGCGAGTGGCGGGGAGCTGTTTTTT. It yields the protein CASSESWGASGGELFF.

This clonotype was seen more than once but under ten times. The rearrangement uses TRBV4-1 and TRBJ1-5, with TRBD1 matching over 10 bases. Looked up from germline, CDR1 is MGHRA and CDR2 is YSYEKL. The CDR3 has 15 residues. J lost 6 bases, V lost 4 bases, and 6 bases had no gene match. CDR3 nucleotides: TGCGCCAGCAGCCGTGACAGGGGGCTTCTTCAGCCCCAGCATTTT. It yields the protein CASSRDRGLLQPQHF.

This clonotype has just a few counts. The chain carries TRBV5-6 and TRBJ1-2; TRBD1 is a possible D gene (5 bases). V lost 4 bases and J 3 bases, leaving 13 bases between the germline ends. The CDR3 is 14 residues long. CDR1 SGHDT and CDR2 YYEEEE come from the germline V gene. The CDR3 coding sequence is TGTGCCAGCAGCGACTCAGGGCGGGACTATGGCTACACCTTC. Its translation is CASSDSGRDYGYTF. The full variable domain, in which reference TRBV5-6 and TRBJ1-2 provide the parts outside the CDR3, is DAGVTQSPTHLIKTRGQQVTLRCSPKSGHDTVSWYQQALGQGPQFIFQYYEEEERQRGNFPDRFSGHQFPNYSSELNVNALLLGDSALYLCASSDSGRDYGYTFGSGTRLTVV.